Presented here are 14 T cell receptor beta chains from one specimen sequenced in a study of blood T cell repertoires in COVID-19. Using immunoSEQ multiplex PCR, the repertoire was profiled, and TCRdb retains in-frame clones only, with some absent. The sample consists of about 81,000 clones, about 96% of them appearing once. Sequencing input: peripheral blood. These receptors were obtained from a human donor with active COVID-19. The donor label of this sample is uncertain.

The rearrangement joins TRBV5-1 to TRBJ1-2, with D tentatively TRBD1 (5 bases). V shed 4 bases and J shed 3 bases, with 13 bases lying between them. CDR3 length: 14 amino acids. Looked up from germline, CDR1 is SGHRS and CDR2 is YFSETQ. The CDR3 reads CASSTDGGYYGYTF. Written as DNA, the CDR3 is TGCGCCAGCAGCACGGACGGGGGTTACTATGGCTACACCTTC.

This clone came up once. The chain couples TRBV14 to TRBJ2-5, with a possible D match to TRBD1 (5 bases). The germline V gene has CDR1 SGHDN and CDR2 FVKESK. Between the trimmed V and J ends, which lost 4 bases and 4 bases, there was a span of 7 bases. This CDR3 is 12 amino acids long. This chain's CDR3 is CASSPGIETQYF. CDR3 bases: TGTGCCAGCAGCCCAGGGATAGAGACCCAGTACTTC.

The rearrangement links TRBV5-1 to TRBJ1-5; 7 bases are shared with TRBD1. The CDR3 is 16 residues long. V lost 0 bases and J lost 2; bases outside the gene matches: 5. Germline CDR1 is SGHRS and CDR2 is YFSETQ. This CDR3 reads CASSLGLGQGNQPQHF. In DNA form, the CDR3 reads TGCGCCAGCAGCTTGGGTCTTGGACAGGGCAATCAGCCCCAGCATTTT. The full variable domain, with the rest looked up from reference TRBV5-1 and TRBJ1-5, is KAGVTQTPRYLIKTRGQQVTLSCSPISGHRSVSWYQQTPGQGLQFLFEYFSETQRNKGNFPGRFSGRQFSNSRSEMNVSTLELGDSALYLCASSLGLGQGNQPQHFGDGTRLSIL.

The chain links TRBV5-6 to TRBJ2-7, with 7 bases lining up with TRBD1. Germline assignment: CDR1 SGHDT and CDR2 YYEEEE. The ends lost 2 bases at V and 4 bases at J; junction bases unmatched: 9. This CDR3 comprises 15 residues. The CDR3 nucleotides read TGTGCCAGCAGCTTAAGGGACAGAGAATTTTACGAGCAGTACTTC. Protein sequence: CASSLRDREFYEQYF.

This chain links TRBV19 with TRBJ2-7; TRBD2 might be the D (5 bases). Trimming pared 6 bases from V and 3 bases from J, leaving 21 bases between. The CDR3 sequence is 16 residues long. From germline, CDR1 is LNHDA and CDR2 SQIVND (reference sequence). CDR3 residues: CASRSGSVSRGYEQYF. The CDR3 DNA follows: TGTGCCAGTAGGTCGGGGTCTGTCTCCCGCGGCTACGAGCAGTACTTC.

This rearrangement joins TRBV11-3 to TRBJ2-5; 10 nucleotides align to TRBD2. Germline V gene data show CDR1 as SGHNT and CDR2 as YENEEA. Trimming at V came to 5 bases and at J to 2 bases, leaving 8 bases not matched to a gene. This CDR3 comprises 16 residues. The CDR3 nucleotides read TGTGCCAGCAGCAAAAGCGTGGGACTAGCGCAAGAGACCCAGTACTTC. It translates to CASSKSVGLAQETQYF.

In this sample, this clone turned up once. The V gene is TRBV5-1, the J gene TRBJ2-7; D possibly corresponds to TRBD2 (5 bases). V gave up 2 bases and J gave up 5 bases, with 14 bases separating them. Germline V gene sequence: CDR1 SGHRS, CDR2 YFSETQ. This CDR3 spans 14 amino acids. The CDR3 DNA is TGCGCCAGCAGCTTCGGAGGTGTTAAGAACGAGCAGTACTTC. Its protein is CASSFGGVKNEQYF.

The chain recombines TRBV2 with TRBJ1-6, with no clear D. The CDR3 runs 13 residues. Trimming shortened V by 5 bases and J by 10 bases, and 12 bases separated the two germline ends. Germline assignment: CDR1 SNHLY and CDR2 FYNNEI. The CDR3 DNA reads as TGTGCCAGCAGTTCGAGGGTTGAGTCACCCCTCCACTTT. It codes for CASSSRVESPLHF.

This clone was recorded once. The rearrangement uses TRBV5-6 and TRBJ2-5, with D tentatively TRBD2 (6 bases). Germline loops: CDR1 SGHDT, CDR2 YYEEEE. This CDR3 has 17 amino acids. Trimming took 4 bases from V and 1 from J, leaving 20 bases between them. The CDR3 region is CASSRVWRGSLQETQYF. The CDR3 DNA reads TGTGCCAGCAGCAGGGTCTGGCGGGGATCCCTCCAAGAGACCCAGTACTTC.

This clone was picked up a small number of times. J is TRBJ2-1 and V is TRBV5-1; perhaps TRBD2 as D (5 bases). The germline V gene has CDR1 SGHRS and CDR2 YFSETQ. V dropped 6 bases and J dropped 0 bases, with 10 bases sitting between them. This CDR3 contains 14 residues. The CDR3 sequence is CASTQRYSYNEQFF. CDR3 coding DNA: TGCGCCAGCACCCAGCGGTACTCCTACAATGAGCAGTTCTTC. Supplemented by reference TRBV5-1 and TRBJ2-1, the full variable domain reads KAGVTQTPRYLIKTRGQQVTLSCSPISGHRSVSWYQQTPGQGLQFLFEYFSETQRNKGNFPGRFSGRQFSNSRSEMNVSTLELGDSALYLCASTQRYSYNEQFFGPGTRLTVL.

The table lists this clone with a count of one. The chain carries TRBV14 and TRBJ2-7; 9 bases agree with TRBD2. In germline, CDR1 is SGHDN, CDR2 FVKESK. The CDR3 contains 14 residues. V gave up 3 bases and J gave up 2 bases; unmatched junction bases: 2. In DNA form, the CDR3 reads TGTGCCAGCAGCCAGACTAGCGGAACCTACGAGCAGTACTTC. Protein: CASSQTSGTYEQYF.

V is TRBV15 and J is TRBJ2-3; TRBD2 aligns across 8 bases. Germline CDR1 LNHNV, CDR2 YYDKDF (reference sequence). CDR3 length: 15 residues. V lost 2 bases, J lost 0 bases, and 1 base stayed unmatched. DNA of the CDR3: TGTGCCACCAGCAGAAGACTAGCGAGCACAGATACGCAGTATTTT. It translates to CATSRRLASTDTQYF.

The rearrangement uses TRBV6-5 and TRBJ2-7; 7 positions agree with TRBD1. The CDR3 is made up of 13 amino acids. The germline V gene encodes CDR1 MNHEY and CDR2 SVGAGI. V lost 6 bases and J lost 6; bases outside the gene matches: 8. CDR3 nucleotides: TGTGCCAGCAGACGAATAACAGGGGCCGAGCAGTACTTC. It is translated as CASRRITGAEQYF.

V usage is TRBV7-2 and J usage is TRBJ1-6; D perhaps matches TRBD1 (5 bases). The germline gives CDR1 SGHTA, CDR2 FQGNSA. Trimming shortened V by 8 bases and J by 10 bases, and 18 bases separated the two germline ends. The CDR3 sequence is 14 residues long. The CDR3 coding sequence is TGTGCCAGCGGGACCGGTGGAGGGCGATCACCCCTCCACTTT. This gives the protein CASGTGGGRSPLHF.